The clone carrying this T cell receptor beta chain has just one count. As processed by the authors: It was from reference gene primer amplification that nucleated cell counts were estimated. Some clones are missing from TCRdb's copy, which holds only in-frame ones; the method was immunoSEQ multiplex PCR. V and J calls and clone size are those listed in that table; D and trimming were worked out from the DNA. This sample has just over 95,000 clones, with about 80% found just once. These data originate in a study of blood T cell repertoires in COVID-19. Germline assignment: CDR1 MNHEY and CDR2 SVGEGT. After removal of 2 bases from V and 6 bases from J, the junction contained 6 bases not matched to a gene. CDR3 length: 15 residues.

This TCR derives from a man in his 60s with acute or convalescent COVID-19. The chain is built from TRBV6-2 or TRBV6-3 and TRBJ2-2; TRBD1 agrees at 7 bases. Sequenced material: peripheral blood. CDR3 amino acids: CASSYTFGQAGELFF. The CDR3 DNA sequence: TGTGCCAGCAGTTACACGTTCGGACAGGCCGGGGAGCTGTTTTTT.